These 27 T cell receptor beta chains share one sample of origin, sequenced in a study of shared clonotypes between healthy human individuals. The repertoire was sequenced with immunoSEQ multiplex PCR; TCRdb's copy has only in-frame clones and lacks some. The sample yields about 2,500,000 clones, approximately 90% seen once. The sample comprised naive CD4+ T cells sorted from blood. Subset of the sample: CD45RA+ positively selected. These receptors came from a man between 18 and 35 years old in good health.

The rearrangement joins TRBV13 to TRBJ2-7; unclear D gene. The germline V gene encodes CDR1 PRHDT and CDR2 FYEKMQ (reference sequence). V shed 2 bases and J shed 3 bases, with 5 bases lying between them. This CDR3 has 12 residues. CDR3 sequence (DNA): TGTGCCAGCAGCTTACAGCGCTACGAGCAGTACTTC. Translating gives CASSLQRYEQYF.

J is TRBJ1-1 and V is TRBV5-1, with D perhaps matching TRBD1 (5 bases). Germline CDR1 is SGHRS and CDR2 is YFSETQ. CDR3 length equals 13 residues. Trimming removed 4 bases from V and 2 bases from J, with 9 bases in between. The CDR3 protein is CASSDQGNTEAFF. The CDR3 DNA reads as TGCGCCAGCAGCGATCAGGGAAACACTGAAGCTTTCTTT.

This clone has a handful of counts. The rearrangement uses TRBV29-1 and TRBJ1-1; perhaps TRBD1 as D (5 bases). This CDR3 is 12 amino acids long. The germline V and J ends were trimmed by 5 bases and 4 bases, with 11 bases remaining between them. The germline gives CDR1 SQVTM, CDR2 ANQGSEA. The CDR3 bases are TGCAGCGTTCTATCGGGGGGCACTGAAGCTTTCTTT. This gives the protein CSVLSGGTEAFF. The full variable domain, with the rest looked up from reference TRBV29-1 and TRBJ1-1, is SAVISQKPSRDICQRGTSLTIQCQVDSQVTMMFWYRQQPGQSLTLIATANQGSEATYESGFVIDKFPISRPNLTFSTLTVSNMSPEDSSIYLCSVLSGGTEAFFGQGTRLTVV.

DNA of the CDR3: TGTGCCAGCAGCCGAGCGCGACAGGGGGCAGGGGCCAACGTCCTGACTTTC. Amino acid sequence: CASSRARQGAGANVLTF. The J gene is TRBJ2-6, the V gene TRBV7-2; 10 bases fit TRBD1. Germline CDR1 SGHTA, CDR2 FQGNSA. V gave up 5 bases and J gave up 4 bases; unmatched junction bases: 8. This CDR3 spans 17 amino acids.

The rearrangement links TRBV19 to TRBJ1-2; 7 nucleotides agree with TRBD1. CDR3 length equals 15 residues. With 10 bases clipped from V and 6 bases from J, the junction kept 17 bases outside the gene matches. The germline gives CDR1 LNHDA, CDR2 SQIVND (reference sequence). This CDR3 reads CAIRVGQSTADGYTF. CDR3 in DNA: TGTGCCATCCGGGTGGGACAGTCGACAGCGGATGGCTACACCTTC.

J is TRBJ1-2 and V is TRBV11-2; tentatively, D is TRBD1 (5 bases). Germline V gene lookup returns CDR1 SGHAT and CDR2 FQNNGV. V was shortened by 1 base and J by 4 bases, with 10 bases between the two germline ends. The CDR3 totals 14 residues. For the CDR3, the DNA is TGTGCCAGCAGCTTAGCTCGGGGGAGCTATGGCTACACCTTC. It codes for CASSLARGSYGYTF.

This rearrangement joins TRBV5-1 to TRBJ2-3, with D tentatively TRBD2 (7 bases). Trimming cost V 5 bases and J 4 bases, with 11 bases left between them. This CDR3 comprises 13 residues. Germline CDR1 SGHRS, CDR2 YFSETQ. CDR3 sequence reads: CASRGGQSDTQYF. CDR3 sequence (DNA): TGCGCCAGCAGGGGGGGGCAATCAGATACGCAGTATTTT.

The chain employs TRBV5-6 and TRBJ1-2, with TRBD1 as a possible D gene (5 bases). Germline CDR1 SGHDT, CDR2 YYEEEE. The CDR3 is made up of 16 amino acids. Between the trimmed V and J ends, which lost 1 base and 7 bases, there was a span of 20 bases. The CDR3, as DNA: TGTGCCAGCAGCTTGCCTCACTCAGGGTACAGTTTTGGCTACACCTTC. It yields the protein CASSLPHSGYSFGYTF.

The V and J genes are TRBV7-2 and TRBJ2-1; 9 nucleotides agree with TRBD2. V gave up 4 bases and J gave up 8 bases; unmatched junction bases: 18. Germline CDR1 and CDR2: SGHTA and FQGNSA. The CDR3 is 18 residues long. The CDR3 here is CASSSTPGSGRRNDEQFF. The CDR3 DNA sequence: TGTGCCAGCAGCTCAACCCCTGGTAGCGGGAGACGGAACGATGAGCAGTTCTTC. Full variable domain (remainder filled in from reference TRBV7-2 and TRBJ2-1): GAGVSQSPSNKVTEKGKDVELRCDPISGHTALYWYRQSLGQGLEFLIYFQGNSAPDKSGLPSDRFSAERTGGSVSTLTIQRTQQEDSAVYLCASSSTPGSGRRNDEQFFGPGTRLTVL.

The chain combines TRBV6-1 with TRBJ1-5; no clear D gene. The V end was cut by 7 bases, the J end by 0 bases, with 13 bases between. The germline gives CDR1 MNHNS, CDR2 SASEGT. The CDR3 contains 15 residues. The CDR3 sequence: CASISDGYSNQPQHF. The CDR3 DNA reads as TGTGCCAGCATTTCCGACGGGTATAGCAATCAGCCCCAGCATTTT.

This clone was seen just once. The rearrangement uses TRBV10-1 and TRBJ2-1, with D perhaps matching TRBD1 (7 bases). Germline V gene lookup returns CDR1 WNHNN and CDR2 SYGVQD (reference sequence). Trimming took off 4 bases at V and 8 bases at J, with 12 bases between the two ends. The length of the CDR3 is 13 residues. The CDR3: CASSGTGGDEQFF. The CDR3 region has the DNA TGCGCCAGCAGTGGGACAGGCGGGGATGAGCAGTTCTTC.

Only one count was recorded for this clone. The CDR3 is CASRPRRGSLQLNTGELFF. CDR3 DNA: TGTGCCAGCAGGCCTCGGCGGGGCTCCCTCCAATTGAACACCGGGGAGCTGTTTTTT. The rearrangement uses TRBV5-6 and TRBJ2-2; a weak D match, TRBD2 (6 bases). Germline V gives CDR1 SGHDT, CDR2 YYEEEE. CDR3 length: 19 residues. The V gene lost 5 bases and the J gene lost 1 base, with 24 bases spanning the gap.

V is TRBV6-1 and J is TRBJ2-2, with D possibly being TRBD1 (6 bases). CDR3 length: 14 residues. Trimming pared 6 bases from V and 5 bases from J, leaving 13 bases between. Germline CDR1 and CDR2: MNHNS and SASEGT. For the CDR3, the DNA is TGTGCCAGCAGGGAGCAGGGGAGTACCGGGGAGCTGTTTTTT. This sequence encodes CASREQGSTGELFF.

The V gene is TRBV29-1, the J gene TRBJ1-5; D is possibly TRBD1 (6 bases). Germline CDR1 and CDR2: SQVTM and ANQGSEA. CDR3 length: 12 residues. The CDR3 DNA reads TGCAGATCGAGGGGGGGGTGTCAGCCCCAGCATTTT. Protein product: CRSRGGCQPQHF. The whole variable domain, remainder taken from reference TRBV29-1 and TRBJ1-5, is SAVISQKPSRDICQRGTSLTIQCQVDSQVTMMFWYRQQPGQSLTLIATANQGSEATYESGFVIDKFPISRPNLTFSTLTVSNMSPEDSSIYLCRSRGGCQPQHFGDGTRLSIL.

The rearrangement joins TRBV11-2 to TRBJ2-1; 8 bases align to TRBD2. CDR1 SGHAT and CDR2 FQNNGV come from the germline V gene. After removal of 3 bases from V and 4 bases from J, the junction contained 11 bases not matched to a gene. The CDR3 has 17 amino acids. CDR3 nucleotide sequence: TGTGCCAGCAGCTTTCTCCCGGGGGGGGCCCGATACAATGAGCAGTTCTTC. As protein: CASSFLPGGARYNEQFF.

The gene calls are TRBV27 and TRBJ2-7, with D unresolved. This CDR3 spans 13 amino acids. CDR1 MNHEY and CDR2 SMNVEV come from the germline V gene (reference sequence). Deletions cut 5 bases from V and 3 bases from J, with 11 bases between. DNA of the CDR3: TGTGCCAGCAGTAACTTCAGCTACTACGAGCAGTACTTC. This translates into CASSNFSYYEQYF.

The rearrangement joins TRBV29-1 to TRBJ2-7; 7 bases agree with TRBD2. The CDR3 totals 14 residues. The trim removed 5 bases at V and 2 bases at J, leaving 9 bases unmatched. Germline-derived CDR1 and CDR2 are SQVTM and ANQGSEA. Here the CDR3 DNA reads TGCAGCGTTAGGCCCGGGGGAGGGACCTACGAGCAGTACTTC. This gives the protein CSVRPGGGTYEQYF.

V usage is TRBV29-1 and J usage is TRBJ1-2; possible D gene TRBD1, 5 bases. CDR3 length: 12 residues. CDR1 is SQVTM, CDR2 ANQGSEA, per germline. V lost 7 bases, J lost 2 bases, and 11 bases lay in between. The CDR3 here is CSEGRINYGYTF. DNA for the CDR3: TGCAGCGAGGGACGGATCAACTATGGCTACACCTTC.

The J gene is TRBJ1-6, the V gene TRBV6-5; TRBD1 matches 7 bases. This CDR3 spans 14 amino acids. Germline V gene lookup returns CDR1 MNHEY and CDR2 SVGAGI. Trimming removed 2 bases from V and 6 bases from J; junction bases left unmatched: 1. The CDR3: CASSYTGANSPLHF. The CDR3 bases are TGTGCCAGCAGTTACACAGGGGCTAATTCACCCCTCCACTTT.

This chain connects TRBV6-5 to TRBJ1-6, with D possibly matching TRBD1 (5 bases). The CDR3 is 13 amino acids. CDR1 and CDR2 from the germline V gene are MNHEY and SVGAGI. The V gene lost 6 bases and the J gene lost 9 bases, with 12 bases spanning the gap. Here the CDR3 DNA reads TGTGCCAGCAGCACGACCAGGGTTTCACCCCTCCACTTT. This gives the protein CASSTTRVSPLHF.

V is TRBV5-1 and J is TRBJ2-7; D remains ambiguous. The CDR3 is 12 residues long. V lost 4 bases and J 5 bases, leaving 10 bases between the germline ends. CDR1 SGHRS and CDR2 YFSETQ come from the germline V gene. In DNA, the CDR3 is TGCGCCAGCAGCCACGATGGGAACGAGCAGTACTTC. Translating gives CASSHDGNEQYF.

This chain connects TRBV4-2 to TRBJ2-5; no clear D gene. Trimming took 0 bases from V and 1 from J, leaving 9 bases between them. Looked up from germline, CDR1 is LGHNA and CDR2 is YNFKEQ. There are 15 residues in the CDR3. The DNA for the CDR3 is TGTGCCAGCAGCCAAGATAGTAATGTCCAAGAGACCCAGTACTTC. This encodes CASSQDSNVQETQYF.

This rearrangement joins TRBV7-2 to TRBJ1-2, with D tentatively TRBD1 (5 bases). CDR1 is SGHTA and CDR2 is FQGNSA in the germline V gene. Trimming removed 2 bases at V and 4 bases at J, with 20 bases between. The CDR3 runs to 17 residues. The CDR3 sequence: CASSLRGAVNVFYGYTF. The CDR3, as DNA: TGTGCCAGCAGCTTAAGGGGTGCCGTTAATGTTTTCTATGGCTACACCTTC.

This chain joins TRBV25-1 and TRBJ2-3; D not certain. Germline V gene lookup returns CDR1 MGHDK and CDR2 SYGVNS. The CDR3 runs 13 residues. The V and J ends lost 3 bases and 4 bases respectively, with 8 bases between them. The CDR3 coding sequence is TGTGCCAGCAGTGACCCCCCCCCAGATACGCAGTATTTT. This gives the protein CASSDPPPDTQYF.

V is TRBV5-8 and J is TRBJ1-5; the D is unclear. The CDR3 covers 16 residues. Germline values: CDR1 SGHTS, CDR2 YDEGEE. V was shortened by 0 bases and J by 1 base, with 11 bases between the two germline ends. The CDR3 region is CASSLARLGSNQPQHF. The CDR3 DNA reads as TGTGCCAGCAGCTTGGCACGACTAGGAAGCAATCAGCCCCAGCATTTT.

This clone was counted only a few times. The chain uses TRBV18 and TRBJ1-2; D unresolved. The CDR3 spans 12 residues. CDR1 KGHSH and CDR2 LQKENI come from the germline V gene. V was clipped by 5 bases and J by 0 bases, with 4 bases between them. CDR3 sequence reads: CASSGANYGYTF. In DNA, the CDR3 is TGTGCCAGCTCAGGCGCTAACTATGGCTACACCTTC. The entire variable domain, with the rest obtained from reference TRBV18 and TRBJ1-2, is as follows: NAGVMQNPRHLVRRRGQEARLRCSPMKGHSHVYWYRQLPEEGLKFMVYLQKENIIDESGMPKERFSAEFPKEGPSILRIQQVVRGDSAAYFCASSGANYGYTFGSGTRLTVV.

V and J are TRBV5-3 and TRBJ2-2, with 14 bases that match TRBD2. TRBV5-3 carries the ORF label, with uncertain function. The CDR3 covers 17 residues. J was trimmed by 2 bases and V by 6 bases; bases with no gene match: 6. For the CDR3, the DNA is TGTGCCAGAAAGACTAGCGGGAGGGCTCGAAACACCGGGGAGCTGTTTTTT. This encodes CARKTSGRARNTGELFF.